These 5 T cell receptor beta chains were all obtained from the same sample, sequenced in a study of regulatory T cells in long-lasting Graves disease. Arm-PCR of CDR3 regions and iRepertoire HTBI primers were the basis on which TCR beta libraries were built. One entry per CDR3 protein, called by TCRdb with MiXCR from the multiplex PCR reads. Counted here are about 220,000 distinct CDR3 sequences, roughly a fifth occurring once; the ten biggest clones make up over 9.5%. As for time point: newly diagnosed GD, antithyroid drugs for less than 3 months. RNA from PBMCs was the source of the TCR library. This same sample was also part of a study on T cells in Graves' hyperthyroidism and ophthalmopathy.

The material was peripheral blood mononuclear cells (PBMCs), obtained at new diagnosis, from a patient treated with antithyroid drugs. These TCRs come from a woman aged 30 to 39 with Graves disease.

This clonotype occurred many times. The CDR3 DNA reads as TGCAGTGCTGTAAGGGTAACCTCCGGAGATACGCAGTATTTT. This encodes CSAVRVTSGDTQYF. This sequence joins TRBV20-1 and TRBJ2-3, with unresolved D. Trimming cost V 5 bases and J 5 bases, with 17 bases left between them. Germline loops: CDR1 DFQATT, CDR2 SNEGSKA (reference sequence). The CDR3 has 14 residues.

This clonotype was observed at least ten times. The rearrangement links TRBV15 to TRBJ1-1; no firm D call. This CDR3 comprises 13 residues. Between the trimmed V and J ends, which lost 5 bases and 1 base, there was a span of 8 bases. CDR1 and CDR2 (germline): LNHNV, YYDKDF (reference sequence). The CDR3 reads CATSWARNTEAFF. The DNA for the CDR3 is TGTGCCACCAGCTGGGCGAGGAACACTGAAGCTTTCTTT.

This clonotype was detected many times. V and J are TRBV5-6 and TRBJ1-6; unclear D gene. Trimming removed 2 bases at V and 4 bases at J, with 10 bases between. There are 15 residues in the CDR3. Germline CDR1 and CDR2: SGHDT and YYEEEE. CDR3 coding DNA: TGTGCCAGCAGCTTTAGGACGCCATATAATTCACCCCTCCACTTT. This sequence encodes CASSFRTPYNSPLHF.

This clonotype was observed many times. V is TRBV20-1 and J is TRBJ2-5, with D possibly matching TRBD1 (6 bases). The V and J ends lost 1 base and 9 bases respectively, with 15 bases between them. This CDR3 has 13 residues. The germline gives CDR1 DFQATT, CDR2 SNEGSKA (reference sequence). The DNA of the CDR3 is TGCAGTGCTAGAGGACAGGTCCCCGGGGCCCAGTACTTC. It specifies CSARGQVPGAQYF.

This clonotype came up many times. This chain links TRBV2 with TRBJ2-1, with 8 bases matching TRBD2. The CDR3 consists of 16 residues. J gave up 2 bases and V 7 bases, and 10 bases lay outside the gene matches. Germline assignment: CDR1 SNHLY and CDR2 FYNNEI. This CDR3 is CASTEGTSAPYNEQFF. The CDR3 nucleotides are TGTGCCAGCACCGAGGGGACTAGTGCGCCCTACAATGAGCAGTTCTTC.